These 22 T cell receptor beta chains came from one sample sequenced in a study of beta chain features in type 1 diabetes. Sequencing targeted expressed TCRB transcripts, as all isolated RNA had been reverse transcribed. Here immunoSEQ multiplex PCR was the method, and the copy in TCRdb shows in-frame clones only, minus some. The sample contains over 700,000 clones, roughly 15% of which appear only once. The sequenced sample was naive CD4+ T cells from blood. Receptors were obtained from a woman between 18 and 30 years old in good health.

This chain links TRBV5-4 with TRBJ1-5; 7 positions match TRBD1. There are 16 residues in the CDR3. Trimming at V came to 4 bases and at J to 2 bases, leaving 9 bases not matched to a gene. Germline loops: CDR1 SGHNT, CDR2 YYREEE (reference sequence). CDR3 DNA sequence: TGTGCCAGCAGCCCTACTCCGGGACAGCGCAATCAGCCCCAGCATTTT. It is translated as CASSPTPGQRNQPQHF. The full variable domain, completed using reference TRBV5-4 and TRBJ1-5, is ETGVTQSPTHLIKTRGQQVTLRCSSQSGHNTVSWYQQALGQGPQFIFQYYREEENGRGNFPPRFSGLQFPNYSSELNVNALELDDSALYLCASSPTPGQRNQPQHFGDGTRLSIL.

This clone was observed a handful of times. The chain carries TRBV15 and TRBJ2-2, with a possible D match to TRBD1 (5 bases). CDR1 is LNHNV, CDR2 YYDKDF, per germline (reference sequence). V lost 5 bases, J lost 10 bases, and 8 bases lay in between. The CDR3 has 11 residues. The CDR3 DNA is TGTGCCACCAGCCAGGGTTTGGAGCTGTTTTTT. The encoded protein is CATSQGLELFF.

This clone has more than one count but fewer than ten. The CDR3 protein is CASRTDRGDAGANVLTF. DNA for the CDR3: TGTGCCAGCAGGACGGACAGGGGAGACGCTGGGGCCAACGTCCTGACTTTC. The chain links TRBV27 to TRBJ2-6, with 9 nucleotides matching TRBD1. CDR1 is MNHEY, CDR2 SMNVEV, per germline (reference sequence). CDR3 length: 17 amino acids. V lost 6 bases and J lost 2; bases outside the gene matches: 8.

J is TRBJ1-1 and V is TRBV7-3, with D possibly matching TRBD1 (6 bases). V lost 8 bases to trimming and J lost 3 bases, with 13 bases between them. The CDR3 has 13 amino acids. The germline V gene has CDR1 SGHTA and CDR2 FQGTGA. For the CDR3, the DNA is TGTGCCAGCGGGGTACAGGGTTACACTGAAGCTTTCTTT. It is translated as CASGVQGYTEAFF.

The chain carries TRBV14 and TRBJ1-1; weak D call: TRBD1 (5 bases). CDR1 is SGHDN and CDR2 is FVKESK in the germline V gene. The V end was cut by 2 bases, the J end by 4 bases, with 14 bases between. CDR3 size: 15 residues. In nucleotides, the CDR3 is TGTGCCAGCAGCCAACAGGGTCGAGGGTTCACTGAAGCTTTCTTT. Its translation is CASSQQGRGFTEAFF. Drawing the rest from reference TRBV14 and TRBJ1-1, the complete variable domain is EAGVTQFPSHSVIEKGQTVTLRCDPISGHDNLYWYRRVMGKEIKFLLHFVKESKQDESGMPNNRFLAERTGGTYSTLKVQPAELEDSGVYFCASSQQGRGFTEAFFGQGTRLTVV.

This clone has a handful of counts. This sequence joins TRBV12-2 and TRBJ2-3; the D call in the table, TRBD2, was not verified against the DNA. TRBV12-2 is a pseudogene locus. The CDR3 runs 15 residues. The CDR3: CASRLAGGNADTQYF. The CDR3 nucleotides read TGTGCAAGTCGCTTAGCGGGAGGAAACGCAGATACGCAGTATTTT.

This chain links TRBV7-9 with TRBJ2-5; TRBD2 aligns across 7 bases. Judging by the DNA end, TRBJ2-7 fits better; the J call may be wrong. There are 14 residues in the CDR3. Germline values: CDR1 SEHNR, CDR2 FQNEAQ (reference sequence). DNA for the CDR3: TGTGCCAGCAGCTTCGGTGCGGGAGTCTACGAGCAGTACTTC. Protein sequence: CASSFGAGVYEQYF.

This clone was recorded a few times. The chain joins TRBV6-5 to TRBJ2-7; TRBD1 is a possible D gene (6 bases). The CDR3 length is 15 residues. Germline-derived CDR1 and CDR2 are MNHEY and SVGAGI. V lost 0 bases and J lost 3, with 12 bases in between. CDR3 DNA: TGTGCCAGCAGTTACTCTCTAGGGGGACACTACGAGCAGTACTTC. It encodes CASSYSLGGHYEQYF.

The chain uses TRBV6-6 and TRBJ1-2, with D unresolved. CDR3 length: 15 amino acids. V was shortened by 4 bases and J by 1 base, with 13 bases between the two germline ends. In germline, CDR1 is MNHNY, CDR2 SVGAGI (reference sequence). CDR3 DNA: TGTGCCAGCAGTTTACTCGGGGATAATAACTATGGCTACACCTTC. This gives the protein CASSLLGDNNYGYTF.

This clone was detected only a few times. The chain uses TRBV7-8 and TRBJ2-1; 7 bases agree with TRBD2. This CDR3 comprises 14 residues. Germline lookup yields CDR1 SGHVS and CDR2 FQNEAQ. Trimming at V came to 3 bases and at J to 6 bases, leaving 5 bases not matched to a gene. This chain's CDR3 is CASSFGLGANEQFF. Here the CDR3 DNA reads TGTGCCAGCAGCTTTGGACTAGGAGCCAATGAGCAGTTCTTC.

This clone was observed a few times. This chain links TRBV9 with TRBJ1-5; the D is unclear. The CDR3 is made up of 13 amino acids. Trimming removed 0 bases from V and 5 bases from J, with 6 bases in between. Germline CDR1 SGDLS, CDR2 YYNGEE. This chain's CDR3 is CASSVDRDQPQHF. As DNA, the CDR3 is TGTGCCAGCAGCGTAGATCGAGATCAGCCCCAGCATTTT.

This clone was seen a handful of times. The chain combines TRBV25-1 with TRBJ2-1, with D possibly matching TRBD2 (6 bases). Trimming took 5 bases from V and 0 from J, leaving 11 bases between them. The CDR3 is 15 amino acids. Germline lookup yields CDR1 MGHDK and CDR2 SYGVNS. The CDR3 DNA reads as TGTGCCAGCAGTAGTAGCGGAGGCTCCTACAATGAGCAGTTCTTC. Its translation: CASSSSGGSYNEQFF.

This sequence joins TRBV7-9 and TRBJ1-5; D is undetermined. Trimming pared 1 base from V and 4 bases from J, leaving 8 bases between. CDR3 length equals 14 residues. The germline V gene has CDR1 SEHNR and CDR2 FQNEAQ (reference sequence). The CDR3 here is CASSLVPGNQPQHF. CDR3 sequence (DNA): TGTGCCAGCAGCTTAGTCCCGGGGAATCAGCCCCAGCATTTT. The variable domain in full, with the rest retrieved from reference TRBV7-9 and TRBJ1-5, is DTGVSQNPRHKITKRGQNVTFRCDPISEHNRLYWYRQTLGQGPEFLTYFQNEAQLEKSRLLSDRFSAERPKGSFSTLEIQRTEQGDSAMYLCASSLVPGNQPQHFGDGTRLSIL.

The chain uses TRBV18 and TRBJ2-5, with D unresolved. Trimming took 0 bases from V and 6 from J, leaving 8 bases between them. CDR1 is KGHSH, CDR2 LQKENI, per germline. This CDR3 comprises 13 residues. The CDR3 is CASSPPYLQTQYF. The CDR3 coding sequence is TGTGCCAGCTCACCACCGTATTTGCAGACCCAGTACTTC. Complete variable domain (other parts from reference TRBV18 and TRBJ2-5): NAGVMQNPRHLVRRRGQEARLRCSPMKGHSHVYWYRQLPEEGLKFMVYLQKENIIDESGMPKERFSAEFPKEGPSILRIQQVVRGDSAAYFCASSPPYLQTQYFGPGTRLLVL.

The table lists this clone with a count of one. This chain uses TRBV7-9 with TRBJ2-3; possibly TRBD1 or TRBD2 for D (5 bases each). Germline values: CDR1 SEHNR, CDR2 FQNEAQ (reference sequence). The germline V and J ends were trimmed by 8 bases and 2 bases, with 14 bases remaining between them. This CDR3 has 14 amino acids. The CDR3 bases are TGTGCCAGCTCCAGTGAGGGGCACACAGATACGCAGTATTTT. It translates to CASSSEGHTDTQYF.

The rearrangement uses TRBV4-1 and TRBJ2-3; D possibly corresponds to TRBD1 (5 bases). This CDR3 contains 15 residues. CDR1 MGHRA and CDR2 YSYEKL come from the germline V gene. The V end was cut by 1 base, the J end by 2 bases, with 10 bases between. The CDR3 is CASSQVGEITDTQYF. As DNA, the CDR3 is TGCGCCAGCAGCCAAGTAGGGGAAATCACAGATACGCAGTATTTT.

This clone was seen more than once but under ten times. The CDR3 is CASSSGSGVNEQFF. The CDR3 DNA reads TGTGCCAGCAGTAGCGGGAGTGGAGTAAATGAGCAGTTCTTC. The chain uses TRBV7-3 and TRBJ2-1, with TRBD2 identical over 9 bases. CDR1 SGHTA and CDR2 FQGTGA come from the germline V gene. The trim removed 6 bases at V and 7 bases at J, leaving 7 bases unmatched. The CDR3 has 14 residues.

Worth noting for this clone: This sample also contains other DNA sequences that code for the same CDR3. V usage is TRBV7-2 and J usage is TRBJ2-2; no definite D call. CDR3 length: 12 residues. V lost 3 bases, J lost 4 bases, and 3 bases lay in between. Germline CDR1 SGHTA, CDR2 FQGNSA. Here the CDR3 reads CASSFFTGELFF. The CDR3 bases are TGTGCCAGCAGCTTCTTCACCGGGGAGCTGTTTTTT. The full variable domain, rest sourced from reference TRBV7-2 and TRBJ2-2, is GAGVSQSPSNKVTEKGKDVELRCDPISGHTALYWYRQSLGQGLEFLIYFQGNSAPDKSGLPSDRFSAERTGGSVSTLTIQRTQQEDSAVYLCASSFFTGELFFGEGSRLTVL.

The chain couples TRBV6-6 to TRBJ2-4; D is uncertain. The CDR3 sequence is 13 residues long. Trimming removed 4 bases at V and 0 bases at J, with 4 bases between. Germline lookup yields CDR1 MNHNY and CDR2 SVGAGI (reference sequence). The CDR3: CASSFLAKNIQYF. The CDR3 DNA is TGTGCCAGCAGTTTCCTAGCCAAAAACATTCAGTACTTC.

V and J are TRBV7-6 and TRBJ2-7; TRBD2 matches at 9 bases. This CDR3 region has 16 residues. V lost 3 bases to trimming and J lost 4 bases; unmatched junction nucleotides: 10. In germline, CDR1 is SGHVS, CDR2 FNYEAQ. The CDR3 protein is CASSLGFRTSVYEQYF. As DNA, the CDR3 is TGTGCCAGCAGCTTGGGATTCAGGACTAGCGTTTACGAGCAGTACTTC.

As concerns this clone: Other DNA sequences from this sample encode an identical CDR3 as well. The CDR3 sequence is CASRGSTDTQYF. The CDR3 region has the DNA TGTGCCAGCAGGGGAAGCACAGATACGCAGTATTTT. The V and J genes are TRBV6-5 and TRBJ2-3; D is uncertain. Germline V lookup: CDR1 MNHEY, CDR2 SVGAGI. Trimming cost V 6 bases and J 0 bases, with 4 bases left between them. The CDR3 consists of 12 residues.

The chain uses TRBV15 and TRBJ2-2, with 10 bases fitting TRBD2. V trimming: 6 bases; J trimming: 3 bases; junction bases outside the gene matches: 13. Germline loops: CDR1 LNHNV, CDR2 YYDKDF (reference sequence). This CDR3 region has 18 residues. CDR3 region: CATSNTSGIPLYTGELFF. The CDR3 DNA sequence: TGTGCCACCAGTAACACTAGCGGGATACCACTCTACACCGGGGAGCTGTTTTTT.